What follows are 30 T cell receptor beta chains derived from one specimen sequenced in a study of cytomegalovirus exposure and HLA in healthy donors. Researchers ran the PCR with 60 Vbeta and 13 Jbeta primers. The assay was immunoSEQ multiplex PCR, and TCRdb's table has in-frame clones only and misses some. The sample lists about 140,000 clones; around 77% were seen once. The sequenced material came from PBMCs. All receptors derive from a man younger than 30 in good health and CMV-seronegative.

The V gene is TRBV7-9, the J gene TRBJ2-7; TRBD2 matches at 7 bases. CDR3 length: 14 amino acids. CDR1 and CDR2 (germline): SEHNR, FQNEAQ (reference sequence). The V and J ends lost 1 base and 6 bases, in that order; junction bases with no gene match: 6. DNA of the CDR3: TGTGCCAGCAGCTTAGGGGGAGGGCGAGGCGAGCAGTACTTC. This gives the protein CASSLGGGRGEQYF.

The rearrangement uses TRBV6-5 and TRBJ2-1, with 9 bases matching TRBD2. The CDR3 has 15 residues. From germline, CDR1 is MNHEY and CDR2 SVGAGI. V lost 4 bases and J lost 7; bases outside the gene matches: 8. This chain's CDR3 is CASSFIAGAGNEQFF. CDR3 sequence (DNA): TGTGCCAGCAGTTTCATAGCGGGGGCAGGAAATGAGCAGTTCTTC.

The gene calls are TRBV7-3 and TRBJ2-7; 7 positions agree with TRBD1. CDR1 SGHTA and CDR2 FQGTGA come from the germline V gene. This CDR3 spans 13 amino acids. Losses at the gene ends were 1 base for V and 6 bases for J; bases not matched to a gene: 3. CDR3 DNA: TGTGCCAGCAGCTTAAGGGCAGGGGGCGAGCAGTACTTC. Translating gives CASSLRAGGEQYF.

V usage is TRBV19 and J usage is TRBJ1-5; D not certain. The germline V gene has CDR1 LNHDA and CDR2 SQIVND (reference sequence). This CDR3 spans 13 amino acids. V lost 4 bases to trimming and J lost 3 bases, with 7 bases between them. The CDR3 DNA reads as TGTGCCAGTAGTACAGGCTACAATCAGCCCCAGCATTTT. Translating gives CASSTGYNQPQHF.

This clone was counted a few times. This chain uses TRBV6-1 with TRBJ1-5, with D possibly matching TRBD1 (5 bases). Germline CDR1 and CDR2: MNHNS and SASEGT. The V and J ends lost 3 bases and 0 bases respectively, with 6 bases between them. The CDR3 length is 14 residues. CDR3 nucleotides: TGTGCCAGCAGTGACAGGGATAGCAATCAGCCCCAGCATTTT. This gives the protein CASSDRDSNQPQHF.

This clone was seen a single time. V gene TRBV27 combines with J gene TRBJ2-6; 9 nucleotides agree with TRBD1. The germline V gene encodes CDR1 MNHEY and CDR2 SMNVEV (reference sequence). The CDR3 is 16 residues long. Germline trimming cut 5 bases from V and 3 bases from J; bases unmatched to any gene: 5. The CDR3 loop reads CASSRGTGNGANVLTF. The CDR3 region has the DNA TGTGCCAGCAGTAGGGGGACAGGGAATGGGGCCAACGTCCTGACTTTC.

This chain connects TRBV9 to TRBJ1-2; 9 nucleotides agree with TRBD1. V trimming: 0 bases; J trimming: 6 bases; junction bases outside the gene matches: 9. The CDR3 is 16 amino acids. Germline values: CDR1 SGDLS, CDR2 YYNGEE. The CDR3 DNA follows: TGTGCCAGCAGCGTAGACCCAGACAGGGGGACGCATGGCTACACCTTC. It is translated as CASSVDPDRGTHGYTF.

The chain recombines TRBV7-3 with TRBJ2-3; D may be TRBD2 (6 bases). From germline, CDR1 is SGHTA and CDR2 FQGTGA. Trimming took off 0 bases at V and 1 base at J, with 11 bases between the two ends. This CDR3 spans 16 amino acids. CDR3 region: CASSLTGWGGTDTQYF. In nucleotides, the CDR3 is TGTGCCAGCAGCTTAACGGGGTGGGGGGGCACAGATACGCAGTATTTT.

The V gene is TRBV7-2, the J gene TRBJ1-2; the D gene is possibly TRBD1 (5 bases). The CDR3 totals 14 residues. Germline assignment: CDR1 SGHTA and CDR2 FQGNSA. The ends were cut back, 2 bases at V and 8 bases at J, with 15 bases in the middle. The DNA for the CDR3 is TGTGCCAGCAGCTTATATCAGGGATCAGGGGGCTACACCTTC. Translation gives CASSLYQGSGGYTF.

This chain joins TRBV5-4 and TRBJ2-7, with TRBD2 matching 9 bases. The V segment lost 4 bases and the J segment 3 bases; nucleotides outside the gene matches: 8. The CDR3 is 15 residues long. The germline CDR1 and CDR2 sequences are SGHNT and YYREEE (reference sequence). This CDR3 reads CASSRFGGGGYEQYF. CDR3 in DNA: TGTGCCAGCAGCCGTTTCGGCGGGGGGGGCTACGAGCAGTACTTC.

This clone was counted a few times. The J gene is TRBJ1-3, the V gene TRBV5-1; D uncertain. Germline V gene data show CDR1 as SGHRS and CDR2 as YFSETQ. This CDR3 is built from 15 residues. Deletions cut 4 bases from V and 1 base from J, with 12 bases between. The DNA for the CDR3 is TGCGCCAGCAGCCGCGAGGGTCGATCTGGAAACACCATATATTTT. This codes for CASSREGRSGNTIYF.

The CDR3 coding sequence is TGTGCCAGCAGCCAGACAGGTTCTGGTCAGCCCCAGCATTTT. This sequence encodes CASSQTGSGQPQHF. The chain uses TRBV4-2 and TRBJ1-5; tentative D call: TRBD1 (6 bases). Germline V gene data show CDR1 as LGHNA and CDR2 as YNFKEQ. This CDR3 is built from 14 residues. Trimming stripped 3 bases from V and 6 bases from J, with 12 bases between.

The V call is TRBV4-3, the J call TRBJ1-2, with TRBD1 identical over 7 bases. This CDR3 is 15 amino acids long. The junction had 8 bases not matched to a gene; V was cut back by 4 bases and J by 3 bases. Germline values: CDR1 LGHNA, CDR2 YSLEER. The CDR3 DNA follows: TGCGCCAGCAGCCTAATGACAGGGTCGGACTATGGCTACACCTTC. Its protein is CASSLMTGSDYGYTF.

The rearrangement uses TRBV4-2 and TRBJ2-3, with 8 bases matching TRBD1. Unmatched junction bases numbered 9, after V lost 3 bases and J lost 4 bases. Germline CDR1 is LGHNA and CDR2 is YNFKEQ. The CDR3 runs 16 residues. CDR3 sequence (DNA): TGTGCCAGCAGCCATCCTCGACAGGGGAGGTCAGATACGCAGTATTTT. It yields the protein CASSHPRQGRSDTQYF.

V and J are TRBV7-2 and TRBJ2-7, with 12 bases matching TRBD1. Germline trimming cut 0 bases from V and 2 bases from J; bases unmatched to any gene: 8. Germline values: CDR1 SGHTA, CDR2 FQGNSA. The CDR3 covers 18 residues. The CDR3 DNA follows: TGTGCCAGCAGCTTAGCTGGGAGCCGGGACAGGGGGCCCTACGAGCAGTACTTC. Its translation: CASSLAGSRDRGPYEQYF.

As regards this clone: At the DNA level, this CDR3 is encoded by other sequences in the same sample as well. V and J are TRBV7-8 and TRBJ2-7; the D is unclear. Germline V lookup: CDR1 SGHVS, CDR2 FQNEAQ. The CDR3 totals 14 residues. Trimming cost V 1 base and J 4 bases, with 11 bases left between them. CDR3 sequence (DNA): TGTGCCAGCAGCTTAGGGGCAGGCGCGTACGAGCAGTACTTC. Protein sequence: CASSLGAGAYEQYF.

In nucleotides, the CDR3 is TGTGCCAGCAGCCCAGGGGTAGATGGCTACACCTTC. Translating gives CASSPGVDGYTF. The chain couples TRBV11-2 to TRBJ1-2; maybe TRBD1 (6 bases). Trimming took off 5 bases at V and 6 bases at J, with 10 bases between the two ends. Germline loops: CDR1 SGHAT, CDR2 FQNNGV. The CDR3 sequence is 12 residues long. Drawing the rest from reference TRBV11-2 and TRBJ1-2, the complete variable domain is EAGVAQSPRYKIIEKRQSVAFWCNPISGHATLYWYQQILGQGPKLLIQFQNNGVVDDSQLPKDRFSAERLKGVDSTLKIQPAKLEDSAVYLCASSPGVDGYTFGSGTRLTVV.

This sequence joins TRBV19 and TRBJ2-1, with 8 bases fitting TRBD2. The CDR3 totals 15 residues. V was clipped by 3 bases and J by 6 bases; unmatched bases: 7. The V gene's germline CDR1 is LNHDA and CDR2 SQIVND (reference sequence). CDR3 DNA sequence: TGTGCCAGTAGTATCGGGGGGGCGCAGAGCAATGAGCAGTTCTTC. Translating it yields CASSIGGAQSNEQFF.

This chain joins TRBV6-5 and TRBJ2-5; D remains unclear. The germline V gene has CDR1 MNHEY and CDR2 SVGAGI. Between the trimmed V and J ends, which lost 3 bases and 5 bases, there was a span of 13 bases. The CDR3 length is 14 residues. The CDR3 DNA follows: TGTGCCAGCAGTTATGAGCTTCTTGCGGAGACCCAGTACTTC. Encoded protein: CASSYELLAETQYF.

The CDR3 here is CAISESNSGQPQHF. CDR3 sequence (DNA): TGTGCCATCAGTGAGTCGAATTCGGGTCAGCCCCAGCATTTT. The rearrangement joins TRBV10-3 to TRBJ1-5; D ambiguous. The V gene lost 0 bases and the J gene lost 6 bases, with 9 bases spanning the gap. The CDR3 is made up of 14 amino acids. Germline V gene lookup returns CDR1 ENHRY and CDR2 SYGVKD.

The rearrangement joins TRBV6-5 to TRBJ1-1, with a weak D call TRBD1 (5 bases). CDR3 length: 15 residues. V was cut by 5 bases and J by 5 bases, with 18 bases left in between. Germline V gives CDR1 MNHEY, CDR2 SVGAGI. The CDR3 bases are TGTGCCAGCAGTGGCCAGGGTGTAGGAAAGACTGAAGCTTTCTTT. Protein: CASSGQGVGKTEAFF.

Only one count was recorded for this clone. V and J are TRBV5-6 and TRBJ1-5; D may be TRBD1 (5 bases). V lost 0 bases, J lost 7 bases, and 8 bases lay in between. The length of the CDR3 is 13 residues. Germline V gives CDR1 SGHDT, CDR2 YYEEEE. CDR3 in amino acids: CASSLGRDQPQHF. The CDR3 coding sequence is TGTGCCAGCAGCTTGGGGAGGGACCAGCCCCAGCATTTT.

J is TRBJ1-3 and V is TRBV6-5; D is unclear. The CDR3 is made up of 15 amino acids. Trimming shortened V by 6 bases and J by 0 bases, and 12 bases separated the two germline ends. CDR1 is MNHEY and CDR2 is SVGAGI in the germline V gene. DNA of the CDR3: TGTGCCAGCAGAGTGACGGGTGTCTCTGGAAACACCATATATTTT. It specifies CASRVTGVSGNTIYF.

The chain is built from TRBV30 and TRBJ1-4, with D perhaps TRBD1 (5 bases). Germline CDR1 reads GTSNPN; CDR2 reads SVGIG (reference sequence). V shed 0 bases and J shed 6 bases, with 11 bases lying between them. The CDR3 contains 14 residues. DNA for the CDR3: TGTGCCTGGAGTGTCGGGGGGGGTGATGAAAAACTGTTTTTT. It yields the protein CAWSVGGGDEKLFF.

This chain joins TRBV27 and TRBJ1-5, with TRBD1 identical over 8 bases. With V trimmed by 2 bases and J by 7 bases, 4 bases remained unmatched. The CDR3 totals 14 residues. Germline V lookup: CDR1 MNHEY, CDR2 SMNVEV (reference sequence). CDR3 sequence: CASSLRTGRQPQHF. Here the CDR3 DNA reads TGTGCCAGCAGTTTAAGGACAGGGAGACAGCCCCAGCATTTT.

The chain is built from TRBV5-1 and TRBJ2-3; 9 nucleotides line up with TRBD2. The CDR3 is 16 residues long. The trim removed 0 bases at V and 6 bases at J, leaving 8 bases unmatched. In germline, CDR1 is SGHRS, CDR2 YFSETQ. CDR3 sequence (DNA): TGCGCCAGCAGCTTGGTCATAGCGGGGGCGGGGGATACGCAGTATTTT. Translating it yields CASSLVIAGAGDTQYF. The entire variable domain, with the rest obtained from reference TRBV5-1 and TRBJ2-3, is as follows: KAGVTQTPRYLIKTRGQQVTLSCSPISGHRSVSWYQQTPGQGLQFLFEYFSETQRNKGNFPGRFSGRQFSNSRSEMNVSTLELGDSALYLCASSLVIAGAGDTQYFGPGTRLTVL.

Written as DNA, the CDR3 is TGTGCCACCAGCAGAGCGCGGGGGGGCCACAATGAGCAGTTCTTC. As protein: CATSRARGGHNEQFF. V and J are TRBV15 and TRBJ2-1, with 9 bases lining up with TRBD2. J was trimmed by 5 bases and V by 1 base; bases with no gene match: 3. CDR1 LNHNV and CDR2 YYDKDF come from the germline V gene (reference sequence). CDR3 length equals 15 residues.

This chain connects TRBV7-9 to TRBJ2-5, with D possibly matching TRBD1 (5 bases). There are 13 residues in the CDR3. V lost 1 base to trimming and J lost 5 bases, with 8 bases between them. From germline, CDR1 is SEHNR and CDR2 FQNEAQ (reference sequence). The CDR3 is CASSLVGVETQYF. In DNA, the CDR3 is TGTGCCAGCAGCTTAGTAGGGGTGGAGACCCAGTACTTC.

This clone was detected only a few times. The chain employs TRBV6-5 and TRBJ2-7; possible D gene TRBD1, 6 bases. The CDR3 covers 14 residues. V was pared by 6 bases and J by 2 bases, with 14 bases between. The germline V gene has CDR1 MNHEY and CDR2 SVGAGI. The CDR3 coding sequence is TGTGCCAGCAGGCATCAAACAGGGCCCTACGAGCAGTACTTC. Translating it yields CASRHQTGPYEQYF.

The chain carries TRBV15 and TRBJ1-4; D might be TRBD1 (5 bases). The germline CDR1 and CDR2 sequences are LNHNV and YYDKDF (reference sequence). The CDR3 has 16 amino acids. V gave up 4 bases and J gave up 7 bases, with 19 bases separating them. As DNA, the CDR3 is TGTGCCACCAGCAAAGGACAAGAGCCGCTTGGTGAAAAACTGTTTTTT. It translates to CATSKGQEPLGEKLFF.